These 30 T cell receptor beta chains were all obtained from the same sample, sequenced in a study of T cell changes during pregnancy in multiple sclerosis. Sequencing used immunoSEQ multiplex PCR; TCRdb keeps in-frame clones, though not all of them. The table includes 85,000 to 100,000 clones, 80% to 95% detected once. Source: peripheral blood, taken after pregnancy. Every receptor here comes from a female donor with multiple sclerosis, enrolled in a pregnancy study.

The chain joins TRBV25-1 to TRBJ2-2, with 8 bases fitting TRBD2. Germline values: CDR1 MGHDK, CDR2 SYGVNS. The ends lost 6 bases at V and 7 bases at J; junction bases unmatched: 7. The CDR3 contains 14 residues. CDR3 sequence reads: CASSRAGEGGELFF. The CDR3 region has the DNA TGTGCCAGCAGCCGAGCGGGAGAAGGCGGGGAGCTGTTTTTT.

The chain joins TRBV2 to TRBJ2-1; 7 bases line up with TRBD2. Germline V gene data show CDR1 as SNHLY and CDR2 as FYNNEI. The CDR3 totals 13 residues. Trimming cost V 5 bases and J 10 bases; bases outside gene matches: 8. CDR3: CASSSWRDYEQFF. Here the CDR3 DNA reads TGTGCCAGCAGTTCCTGGCGGGACTACGAGCAGTTCTTC.

The rearrangement joins TRBV4-2 to TRBJ2-3; TRBD2 aligns across 8 bases. V was pared by 6 bases and J by 4 bases, with 9 bases of the junction left unmatched. Germline V gene lookup returns CDR1 LGHNA and CDR2 YNFKEQ. This CDR3 contains 15 residues. The CDR3 DNA reads TGTGCCAGCAGAGGGACGGGAGGGCCCTCAGATACGCAGTATTTT. Its translation is CASRGTGGPSDTQYF.

The chain couples TRBV21-1 to TRBJ2-7; the DNA was not compared with TRBD2, the D call given in the table. TRBV21-1 is described as a pseudogene. This CDR3 spans 14 amino acids. CDR3 sequence: CASSKGRREYEQYF. For the CDR3, the DNA is TGTGCCAGCAGCAAAGGTAGGAGGGAGTACGAGCAGTACTTC.

This chain uses TRBV28 with TRBJ2-5, with 7 positions matching TRBD1. V shed 3 bases and J 6 bases; nucleotides not matched to a gene: 4. There are 13 residues in the CDR3. The V gene's germline CDR1 is MDHEN and CDR2 SYDVKM. CDR3 DNA sequence: TGTGCCAGCAGTTTTGACAGGGCGAAGACCCAGTACTTC. It specifies CASSFDRAKTQYF.

This chain links TRBV5-1 with TRBJ2-1; TRBD2 is a possible D gene (6 bases). CDR1 is SGHRS and CDR2 is YFSETQ in the germline V gene. The V gene lost 3 bases and the J gene lost 5 bases, with 18 bases spanning the gap. The CDR3 runs to 16 residues. The CDR3 DNA is TGCGCCAGCAGCTCTGCTCCCGGGACTGGGGACAATGAGCAGTTCTTC. This encodes CASSSAPGTGDNEQFF. Full variable domain (remainder filled in from reference TRBV5-1 and TRBJ2-1): KAGVTQTPRYLIKTRGQQVTLSCSPISGHRSVSWYQQTPGQGLQFLFEYFSETQRNKGNFPGRFSGRQFSNSRSEMNVSTLELGDSALYLCASSSAPGTGDNEQFFGPGTRLTVL.

The chain links TRBV27 to TRBJ2-1; TRBD2 agrees at 11 bases. There are 17 residues in the CDR3. CDR1 and CDR2 from the germline V gene are MNHEY and SMNVEV (reference sequence). J lost 2 bases, V lost 8 bases, and 11 bases had no gene match. CDR3 DNA sequence: TGTGCCAGCGGGCGCCGACTAGCGGGATCGACCTACAATGAGCAGTTCTTC. Its protein is CASGRRLAGSTYNEQFF.

The chain is built from TRBV30 and TRBJ1-5, with a possible D match to TRBD1 (6 bases). Trimming removed 1 base at V and 3 bases at J, with 10 bases between. The CDR3 spans 14 residues. The germline V gene encodes CDR1 GTSNPN and CDR2 SVGIG (reference sequence). CDR3 bases: TGTGCCTGGAGTGAGCAGGGGTACAATCAGCCCCAGCATTTT. Its protein product is CAWSEQGYNQPQHF.

V and J are TRBV7-6 and TRBJ2-5; TRBD2 matches at 9 bases. Germline loops: CDR1 SGHVS, CDR2 FNYEAQ. The CDR3 extends over 16 amino acids. Losses at the gene ends were 4 bases for V and 4 bases for J; bases not matched to a gene: 10. The CDR3 bases are TGTGCCAGCAGCTCTCCGGGACTAGCTTTTCGAGAGACCCAGTACTTC. Translation gives CASSSPGLAFRETQYF.

J is TRBJ2-7 and V is TRBV7-8; a weak D match, TRBD1 (6 bases). The CDR3 has 15 amino acids. Germline CDR1 reads SGHVS; CDR2 reads FQNEAQ. V was cut by 1 base and J by 5 bases, with 15 bases left in between. CDR3 DNA sequence: TGTGCCAGCAGCTTAGTTGTGGGGGCTAACGACGAGCAGTACTTC. This gives the protein CASSLVVGANDEQYF.

In DNA, the CDR3 is TGCGCCAGCAGCTCCGGTTACGACACTGAAGCTTTCTTT. Translating it yields CASSSGYDTEAFF. V and J are TRBV5-1 and TRBJ1-1; D gene uncertain. The CDR3 contains 13 residues. The ends were cut back, 3 bases at V and 3 bases at J, with 9 bases in the middle. Per germline, CDR1 SGHRS and CDR2 YFSETQ.

The gene calls are TRBV5-1 and TRBJ1-1; D is perhaps TRBD1 (5 bases). Per germline, CDR1 SGHRS and CDR2 YFSETQ. CDR3 length: 13 residues. V lost 7 bases to trimming and J lost 5 bases, with 15 bases between them. For the CDR3, the DNA is TGCGCCAGCCATGTCAGGGAAGGAACTGAAGCTTTCTTT. Translating gives CASHVREGTEAFF.

V gene TRBV15 combines with J gene TRBJ1-2, with 7 bases aligning to TRBD1. Germline V CDR1 and CDR2: LNHNV, YYDKDF (reference sequence). The CDR3 has 15 residues. The junction had 6 bases not matched to a gene; V was cut back by 3 bases and J by 2 bases. CDR3 in amino acids: CATSRVLTGNYGYTF. In DNA form, the CDR3 reads TGTGCCACCAGCAGGGTATTGACAGGGAACTATGGCTACACCTTC.

V gene TRBV29-1 combines with J gene TRBJ2-7, with a possible D match to TRBD1 (6 bases). CDR1 SQVTM and CDR2 ANQGSEA come from the germline V gene. The germline V and J ends were trimmed by 4 bases and 2 bases, with 9 bases remaining between them. This CDR3 contains 12 residues. CDR3 residues: CSVAGDAYEQYF. In nucleotides, the CDR3 is TGCAGCGTTGCAGGGGATGCCTACGAGCAGTACTTC.

The chain has TRBV5-1 and TRBJ2-7; 8 bases align to TRBD2. CDR1 and CDR2 (germline): SGHRS, YFSETQ. The V and J ends lost 0 bases and 6 bases, in that order; junction bases with no gene match: 5. The CDR3 is 14 residues long. The CDR3 sequence: CASSLGPGTSEQYF. CDR3 DNA: TGCGCCAGCAGCTTGGGCCCGGGGACTAGCGAGCAGTACTTC.

The rearrangement joins TRBV5-5 to TRBJ1-4; D is perhaps TRBD1 (6 bases). CDR1 and CDR2 (germline): SGHKS, YYEKEE (reference sequence). This CDR3 spans 16 amino acids. Trimming shortened V by 0 bases and J by 1 base, and 10 bases separated the two germline ends. The CDR3 loop reads CASSLGTALTNEKLFF. The DNA for the CDR3 is TGTGCCAGCAGCTTGGGGACAGCCTTAACTAATGAAAAACTGTTTTTT.

The rearrangement links TRBV25-1 to TRBJ1-1; 10 bases line up with TRBD1. J lost 5 bases, V lost 5 bases, and 8 bases had no gene match. Germline V gene data show CDR1 as MGHDK and CDR2 as SYGVNS. The CDR3 totals 15 residues. CDR3 bases: TGTGCCAGCAGTTCTCCGGGACAGGGGATAACTGAAGCTTTCTTT. It is translated as CASSSPGQGITEAFF.

V gene TRBV19 combines with J gene TRBJ2-2; D possibly corresponds to TRBD2 (5 bases). Germline CDR1 is LNHDA and CDR2 is SQIVND (reference sequence). Trimming removed 6 bases at V and 4 bases at J, with 18 bases between. The CDR3 contains 16 residues. The CDR3 sequence: CASRRGLAEITGELFF. CDR3 DNA: TGTGCCAGTAGACGAGGGTTGGCGGAGATCACCGGGGAGCTGTTTTTT.

The J gene is TRBJ2-7, the V gene TRBV9; D might be TRBD2 (6 bases). CDR3 length equals 13 residues. With 3 bases removed from V and 6 bases from J, the gap between germline ends came to 13 bases. Per the germline V gene, CDR1 is SGDLS and CDR2 is YYNGEE. The CDR3 DNA sequence: TGTGCCAGCAGCGGGCAAAGGGGACTCGAGCAGTACTTC. Translating it yields CASSGQRGLEQYF.

V usage is TRBV7-3 and J usage is TRBJ2-1, with 8 bases aligning to TRBD2. Per the germline V gene, CDR1 is SGHTA and CDR2 is FQGTGA. CDR3 length: 16 amino acids. V shed 5 bases, J shed 7 bases, and the junction held 13 bases outside the gene matches. CDR3 sequence: CASSAGGSGKVNEQFF. CDR3 nucleotides: TGTGCCAGCAGCGCCGGAGGTAGCGGGAAGGTAAATGAGCAGTTCTTC.

The chain recombines TRBV28 with TRBJ2-6; 8 bases align to TRBD1. CDR1 and CDR2 (germline): MDHEN, SYDVKM. The CDR3 loop spans 18 amino acids. V shed 4 bases and J 2 bases; nucleotides not matched to a gene: 10. CDR3 nucleotide sequence: TGTGCCAGCAGTTCCCCGCCAGGGGGCGGAACTGGGGCCAACGTCCTGACTTTC. This encodes CASSSPPGGGTGANVLTF.

The rearrangement joins TRBV7-3 to TRBJ1-1; 10 bases line up with TRBD1. Germline assignment: CDR1 SGHTA and CDR2 FQGTGA. The V segment lost 0 bases and the J segment 5 bases; nucleotides outside the gene matches: 0. This CDR3 region has 14 residues. The CDR3 DNA reads as TGTGCCAGCAGCTTAACGGGACAGGGGACTGAAGCTTTCTTT. It yields the protein CASSLTGQGTEAFF.

This rearrangement joins TRBV19 to TRBJ1-1; D gene ambiguous. V lost 6 bases and J 1 base, leaving 21 bases between the germline ends. This CDR3 contains 17 residues. Germline loops: CDR1 LNHDA, CDR2 SQIVND (reference sequence). CDR3 bases: TGTGCCAGTAGCCTTAGCCGCCAACTTCTTAGGAACACTGAAGCTTTCTTT. Protein: CASSLSRQLLRNTEAFF.

The chain joins TRBV5-1 to TRBJ2-2; D ambiguous. Germline lookup yields CDR1 SGHRS and CDR2 YFSETQ. The CDR3 length is 15 residues. Deletions cut 2 bases from V and 3 bases from J, with 11 bases between. CDR3 amino acids: CASSLTVVDTGELFF. CDR3 DNA sequence: TGCGCCAGCAGCTTAACAGTGGTGGACACCGGGGAGCTGTTTTTT.

This chain links TRBV6-5 with TRBJ2-7, with TRBD1 matching 7 bases. The junction had 4 bases not matched to a gene; V was cut back by 5 bases and J by 3 bases. The CDR3 consists of 13 residues. Looked up from germline, CDR1 is MNHEY and CDR2 is SVGAGI. The CDR3: CASSPGTVYEQYF. The CDR3 bases are TGTGCCAGCAGTCCCGGGACAGTCTACGAGCAGTACTTC.

V and J are TRBV4-1 and TRBJ1-2; 8 nucleotides match TRBD1. In germline, CDR1 is MGHRA, CDR2 YSYEKL. The CDR3 extends over 14 amino acids. The junction had 7 bases not matched to a gene; V was cut back by 4 bases and J by 6 bases. The CDR3 bases are TGCGCCAGCAGCCGCATGACAGGGGAAAATGGCTACACCTTC. Protein sequence: CASSRMTGENGYTF.

The chain employs TRBV28 and TRBJ2-1, with 7 bases aligning to TRBD2. J gave up 6 bases and V 3 bases, and 5 bases lay outside the gene matches. Germline V gene data show CDR1 as MDHEN and CDR2 as SYDVKM. The CDR3 is 14 amino acids. The chain's CDR3 is CASSFLAAFNEQFF. Here the CDR3 DNA reads TGTGCCAGCAGTTTCCTAGCGGCCTTCAATGAGCAGTTCTTC.

This clone was seen only a few times. V usage is TRBV6-5 and J usage is TRBJ1-1; weak D call: TRBD1 (5 bases). V was trimmed by 2 bases and J by 4 bases, leaving 11 bases between them. The germline CDR1 and CDR2 sequences are MNHEY and SVGAGI. The CDR3 runs 14 residues. The CDR3 nucleotides read TGTGCCAGCAGTTACCAGGGTCTGGGCACTGAAGCTTTCTTT. Translated, it gives CASSYQGLGTEAFF.

This clone was seen only once. This chain links TRBV11-2 with TRBJ2-1; tentative D call: TRBD2 (6 bases). The length of the CDR3 is 15 residues. In germline, CDR1 is SGHAT, CDR2 FQNNGV. Trimming took off 5 bases at V and 5 bases at J, with 16 bases between the two ends. CDR3 sequence reads: CASSPAAGTHNEQFF. In nucleotides, the CDR3 is TGTGCCAGCAGCCCCGCCGCCGGGACTCACAATGAGCAGTTCTTC.

The chain links TRBV6-5 to TRBJ2-7; TRBD1 might be the D (5 bases). This CDR3 spans 13 amino acids. Trimming removed 2 bases from V and 9 bases from J, with 14 bases in between. Looked up from germline, CDR1 is MNHEY and CDR2 is SVGAGI. The CDR3 coding sequence is TGTGCCAGCAGTTACGGGGCAGTTCATGGGCAGTACTTC. It encodes CASSYGAVHGQYF.